The next 26 T cell receptor beta chains were all read from a single sample in a study of beta chain features in type 1 diabetes. These receptors are not linked to any known antigen. Study findings and constraints: When Type 1 diabetes patients were examined, their TCRB CDR3s proved moderately but significantly shorter in all four CD4+ subsets.

The isolated RNA, all of it, was reverse transcribed, so expressed TCRB transcripts were what got sequenced. The data were produced by immunoSEQ multiplex PCR, yet TCRdb's version contains in-frame clones alone and is incomplete. The repertoire holds approximately 100,000 clones, with under 30% as singletons. The sequenced material came from central memory CD4+ T cells from blood. These receptors originate from a woman under 30 with type 1 diabetes.

The sample holds a few counts of this clone. V gene TRBV15 combines with J gene TRBJ2-1; the match to TRBD2 covers 9 bases. The CDR3 covers 16 residues. Trimming at V came to 5 bases and at J to 6 bases, leaving 11 bases not matched to a gene. CDR1 is LNHNV and CDR2 is YYDKDF in the germline V gene (reference sequence). CDR3 in DNA: TGTGCCACCAGCGGTCCGGGACTAGCAGCCTCCAATGAGCAGTTCTTC. Translation gives CATSGPGLAASNEQFF. Full variable domain (rest looked up from reference TRBV15 and TRBJ2-1): DAMVIQNPRYQVTQFGKPVTLSCSQTLNHNVMYWYQQKSSQAPKLLFHYYDKDFNNEADTPDNFQSRRPNTSFCFLDIRSPGLGDTAMYLCATSGPGLAASNEQFFGPGTRLTVL.

The chain joins TRBV11-3 to TRBJ2-2; D is uncertain. The CDR3 totals 15 residues. Germline V gives CDR1 SGHNT, CDR2 YENEEA. V was cut by 1 base and J by 4 bases, with 10 bases left in between. The CDR3 nucleotides read TGTGCCAGCAGCTTAGGAACGACATTCACCGGGGAGCTGTTTTTT. Translation gives CASSLGTTFTGELFF.

Of note for this clone: Within the sample, other DNA sequences also encode this same CDR3. The CDR3 protein is CASSFLAGGRADTQYF. Written as DNA, the CDR3 is TGTGCCAGCAGCTTTCTCGCGGGAGGTAGAGCAGATACGCAGTATTTT. V usage is TRBV7-2 and J usage is TRBJ2-3; 8 bases align to TRBD2. The CDR3 consists of 16 residues. Trimming cost V 3 bases and J 4 bases; bases outside gene matches: 9. The V gene's germline CDR1 is SGHTA and CDR2 FQGNSA.

This clone showed up just a few times. The CDR3, as DNA: TGTGCCAGCAGTGAATCCCGGTCTGGGGCCAACGTCCTGACTTTC. Translating it yields CASSESRSGANVLTF. J is TRBJ2-6 and V is TRBV6-1, with unresolved D. This CDR3 has 15 residues. The ends were cut back, 2 bases at V and 1 base at J, with 6 bases in the middle. The V gene's germline CDR1 is MNHNS and CDR2 SASEGT.

This clone was seen more than once but under ten times. This chain joins TRBV11-2 and TRBJ2-1; TRBD2 might be the D (6 bases). Germline V CDR1 and CDR2: SGHAT, FQNNGV. With 5 bases removed from V and 10 bases from J, the gap between germline ends came to 9 bases. The CDR3 consists of 11 residues. CDR3 loop: CASSAGGEQFF. Written as DNA, the CDR3 is TGTGCCAGCAGCGCCGGAGGGGAGCAGTTCTTC.

The chain is built from TRBV5-4 and TRBJ2-1; 7 nucleotides match TRBD2. From germline, CDR1 is SGHNT and CDR2 YYREEE (reference sequence). With V trimmed by 3 bases and J by 2 bases, 8 bases remained unmatched. The CDR3 consists of 16 residues. CDR3 sequence reads: CASSSGGGGAYNEQFF. DNA for the CDR3: TGTGCCAGCAGCTCGGGAGGCGGCGGGGCCTACAATGAGCAGTTCTTC.

The rearrangement uses TRBV19 and TRBJ2-1; 9 nucleotides agree with TRBD2. The junction had 11 bases not matched to a gene; V was cut back by 1 base and J by 4 bases. The germline CDR1 and CDR2 sequences are LNHDA and SQIVND (reference sequence). This CDR3 is 18 amino acids long. The CDR3 DNA reads as TGTGCCAGTAGTATAGGGCATCGGGGCGGGAGGGGTTACAATGAGCAGTTCTTC. Protein: CASSIGHRGGRGYNEQFF.

The rearrangement joins TRBV7-9 to TRBJ1-1; D uncertain. Germline lookup yields CDR1 SEHNR and CDR2 FQNEAQ (reference sequence). Trimming removed 6 bases at V and 0 bases at J, with 8 bases between. This CDR3 contains 13 residues. DNA of the CDR3: TGTGCCAGCAGTTCGACTTTGAACACTGAAGCTTTCTTT. Its protein is CASSSTLNTEAFF.

This clone has a handful of counts. The chain has TRBV11-2 and TRBJ2-2; 10 bases match TRBD2. The junction had 12 bases not matched to a gene; V was cut back by 5 bases and J by 6 bases. Germline V gene sequence: CDR1 SGHAT, CDR2 FQNNGV. The CDR3 consists of 17 residues. CDR3 sequence: CASSHTGLASGPGELFF. The CDR3 DNA sequence: TGTGCCAGCAGCCATACGGGACTAGCGAGCGGACCCGGGGAGCTGTTTTTT.

The V call is TRBV11-3, the J call TRBJ2-3; TRBD1 aligns across 7 bases. The V gene's germline CDR1 is SGHNT and CDR2 YENEEA. CDR3 length equals 16 residues. Trimming cost V 5 bases and J 1 base; bases outside gene matches: 9. DNA of the CDR3: TGTGCCAGCAGCGCCTGGTCAACAGGGGGCACAGATACGCAGTATTTT. The encoded protein is CASSAWSTGGTDTQYF.

This chain joins TRBV5-1 and TRBJ2-2; 10 bases are shared with TRBD1. Germline values: CDR1 SGHRS, CDR2 YFSETQ. The CDR3 contains 15 residues. The V gene end was trimmed by 5 bases and the J gene end by 6 bases; junction bases not matched to a gene: 7. For the CDR3, the DNA is TGCGCCAGCAGAGGACAGGGGGTTAACGCCGGGGAGCTGTTTTTT. Protein: CASRGQGVNAGELFF.

Only a few counts were recorded for this clone. The CDR3 region has the DNA TGTGCCAGCTCACCAATCCCGGGGGGCTCCTACGAGCAGTACTTC. It is translated as CASSPIPGGSYEQYF. The rearrangement links TRBV18 to TRBJ2-7, with 7 bases identical to TRBD2. The CDR3 contains 15 residues. The germline V gene has CDR1 KGHSH and CDR2 LQKENI. J gave up 0 bases and V 2 bases, and 4 bases lay outside the gene matches.

V usage is TRBV7-9 and J usage is TRBJ2-7; possibly TRBD2 for D (6 bases). This CDR3 contains 14 residues. The germline CDR1 and CDR2 sequences are SEHNR and FQNEAQ (reference sequence). V was trimmed by 3 bases and J by 6 bases, leaving 15 bases between them. DNA for the CDR3: TGTGCCAGCAGCTTCTCGGCGGGGTCTCGCGAGCAGTACTTC. It is translated as CASSFSAGSREQYF.

This chain uses TRBV5-1 with TRBJ2-3, with 9 bases identical to TRBD1. Per the germline V gene, CDR1 is SGHRS and CDR2 is YFSETQ. V gave up 3 bases and J gave up 4 bases; unmatched junction bases: 6. The length of the CDR3 is 15 residues. The CDR3 DNA reads as TGCGCCAGCAGCTGGACGGGGACAGGGCCAGATACGCAGTATTTT. Its translation: CASSWTGTGPDTQYF.

The chain carries TRBV30 and TRBJ2-3; maybe TRBD2 (6 bases). Trimming shortened V by 2 bases and J by 2 bases, and 20 bases separated the two germline ends. CDR1 is GTSNPN, CDR2 SVGIG, per germline (reference sequence). This CDR3 has 17 amino acids. The CDR3 region is CAWSPYPTWGDTDTQYF. The CDR3 nucleotides read TGTGCCTGGAGTCCCTATCCCACTTGGGGGGACACAGATACGCAGTATTTT.

CDR3 protein: CASSLVAGSYNEQFF. In DNA, the CDR3 is TGCGCCAGCAGCTTGGTAGCGGGGTCCTACAATGAGCAGTTCTTC. V is TRBV5-1 and J is TRBJ2-1; 8 bases align to TRBD2. J was trimmed by 1 base and V by 0 bases; bases with no gene match: 0. CDR1 is SGHRS, CDR2 YFSETQ, per germline. The CDR3 is 15 amino acids. Complete variable domain (other parts from reference TRBV5-1 and TRBJ2-1): KAGVTQTPRYLIKTRGQQVTLSCSPISGHRSVSWYQQTPGQGLQFLFEYFSETQRNKGNFPGRFSGRQFSNSRSEMNVSTLELGDSALYLCASSLVAGSYNEQFFGPGTRLTVL.

This clone was counted a single time. The J gene is TRBJ2-2, the V gene TRBV6-4; 7 nucleotides agree with TRBD2. Per germline, CDR1 MRHNA and CDR2 SNTAGT. The CDR3 loop spans 18 amino acids. The J segment lost 6 bases and the V segment lost 7 bases, leaving 20 bases of the junction unmatched. The CDR3 DNA follows: TGTGCCAGCAAACCCCCCGTGGGAGGGCCCCCTTTATCCGGGGAGCTGTTTTTT. It translates to CASKPPVGGPPLSGELFF.

V and J are TRBV4-2 and TRBJ1-5; 7 bases align to TRBD1. The V gene's germline CDR1 is LGHNA and CDR2 YNFKEQ. This CDR3 has 16 amino acids. The ends lost 4 bases at V and 4 bases at J; junction bases unmatched: 10. DNA of the CDR3: TGTGCCAGCAGCCCGGGGGGGACAGAACGAAATCAGCCCCAGCATTTT. This codes for CASSPGGTERNQPQHF.

In its sample, this clone was seen once. The chain links TRBV11-2 to TRBJ2-4; possibly TRBD1 for D (6 bases). Germline CDR1 is SGHAT and CDR2 is FQNNGV. The CDR3 length is 13 residues. Trimming removed 5 bases from V and 4 bases from J, with 9 bases in between. The CDR3 DNA sequence: TGTGCCAGCAGCCGGACAGATAAAAACATTCAGTACTTC. It yields the protein CASSRTDKNIQYF. The variable domain in full, completed from reference TRBV11-2 and TRBJ2-4, reads EAGVAQSPRYKIIEKRQSVAFWCNPISGHATLYWYQQILGQGPKLLIQFQNNGVVDDSQLPKDRFSAERLKGVDSTLKIQPAKLEDSAVYLCASSRTDKNIQYFGAGTRLSVL.

The CDR3 sequence is CASSSSRTGSEQFF. As DNA, the CDR3 is TGTGCCAGCAGCTCAAGCCGGACAGGAAGTGAGCAGTTCTTC. The rearrangement uses TRBV7-7 and TRBJ2-1; 7 positions agree with TRBD1. The CDR3 is 14 amino acids. Germline CDR1 reads SSHAT; CDR2 reads FNYEAQ (reference sequence). V lost 4 bases to trimming and J lost 9 bases; unmatched junction nucleotides: 9.

This clone was seen only a few times. The chain combines TRBV19 with TRBJ1-1; D remains unclear. Germline values: CDR1 LNHDA, CDR2 SQIVND (reference sequence). This CDR3 comprises 11 residues. Trimming pared 7 bases from V and 0 bases from J, leaving 3 bases between. CDR3 in amino acids: CASIMNTEAFF. The CDR3, as DNA: TGTGCCAGTATTATGAACACTGAAGCTTTCTTT.

Comments on this clone: The identical CDR3 is also encoded by other nucleotide sequences in the sample. The chain employs TRBV27 and TRBJ2-7; the D gene is possibly TRBD1 (6 bases). V lost 4 bases to trimming and J lost 7 bases, with 14 bases between them. The CDR3 contains 13 residues. The germline CDR1 and CDR2 sequences are MNHEY and SMNVEV (reference sequence). The CDR3 bases are TGTGCCAGCAGTTCAAACAGGGTCCATGAGCAGTACTTC. It yields the protein CASSSNRVHEQYF.

The chain is built from TRBV5-4 and TRBJ2-7; TRBD1 aligns across 12 bases. The germline gives CDR1 SGHNT, CDR2 YYREEE (reference sequence). The CDR3 spans 14 residues. With 4 bases clipped from V and 7 bases from J, the junction kept 6 bases outside the gene matches. The CDR3 loop is CASSRDRGQGEQYV. CDR3 DNA sequence: TGTGCCAGCAGCCGGGACAGGGGGCAGGGGGAGCAGTACGTC.

The V and J genes are TRBV14 and TRBJ2-1; the match to TRBD2 covers 9 bases. CDR1 is SGHDN, CDR2 FVKESK, per germline. J was trimmed by 0 bases and V by 4 bases; bases with no gene match: 4. The CDR3 is made up of 16 amino acids. The DNA for the CDR3 is TGTGCCAGCAGCCGAACAGCGGGAGGCTCCTACAATGAGCAGTTCTTC. Translation: CASSRTAGGSYNEQFF.

A few counts support this clone. This sequence joins TRBV30 and TRBJ1-5; weak D call: TRBD1 (5 bases). The CDR3 has 14 amino acids. Germline values: CDR1 GTSNPN, CDR2 SVGIG (reference sequence). V gave up 2 bases and J gave up 1 base, with 9 bases separating them. The DNA for the CDR3 is TGTGCCTGGAGTCAGGGTTTGAGCAATCAGCCCCAGCATTTT. Translated, it gives CAWSQGLSNQPQHF.

J is TRBJ2-5 and V is TRBV28, with 7 bases identical to TRBD2. CDR3 size: 15 residues. The V and J ends lost 4 bases and 2 bases, in that order; junction bases with no gene match: 7. CDR1 is MDHEN, CDR2 SYDVKM, per germline. This CDR3 is CASSSSTSAQETQYF. Here the CDR3 DNA reads TGTGCCAGCAGTTCCTCAACTAGCGCTCAAGAGACCCAGTACTTC. Supplemented by reference TRBV28 and TRBJ2-5, the full variable domain reads DVKVTQSSRYLVKRTGEKVFLECVQDMDHENMFWYRQDPGLGLRLIYFSYDVKMKEKGDIPEGYSVSREKKERFSLILESASTNQTSMYLCASSSSTSAQETQYFGPGTRLLVL.